The rows below give T cell receptor beta chains drawn from one sample of a study of blood T cell repertoires in COVID-19. Method: immunoSEQ multiplex PCR; TCRdb's copy keeps in-frame clones and lacks some. The sample has some 46,000 clones, about nine tenths seen once; the top ten hold 4.7%. The sequenced sample consisted of peripheral blood. The source of these receptors is a human donor in a cohort sampled during active COVID-19. Both conserved end residues are part of each CDR3. The D gene is left open where the match is weak. The size field is filled for only some rows; it gives once, few, many or a size class.

TRBV9,NA,TRBJ2-2,NA,TGTGCCAGCAAGTCTAGCGACACCGGGGAGCTGTTTTTT,CASKSSDTGELFF
TRBV9,once,TRBJ2-7,NA,TGTGCCAGCAGCGTAAACCCCGGGCGGGAAACCTACGAGCAGTACTTC,CASSVNPGRETYEQYF
TRBV6-5,NA,TRBJ2-3,TRBD2,TGTGCCAGCAGGTGGCTAGCGGGAGGTACGCAGTATTTT,CASRWLAGGTQYF
TRBV15,NA,TRBJ2-1,TRBD2,TGTGCCACCAGCAGACCCACTAGCGGCTACAATGAGCAGTTCTTC,CATSRPTSGYNEQFF
TRBV5-6,NA,TRBJ2-7,NA,TGTGCCAGCAGCTTAGGAGGGCTTATGACCCACGAGCAGTACTTC,CASSLGGLMTHEQYF
TRBV29-1,NA,TRBJ2-1,TRBD1,TGCAGCGTTGACAGGGGGCCCAACAATGAGCAGTTCTTC,CSVDRGPNNEQFF
TRBV5-1,few,TRBJ2-7,NA,TGCGCCAGCAGCTTGCGGCAGGGCAACGAGCAGTACTTC,CASSLRQGNEQYF
TRBV7-2,NA,TRBJ1-6,NA,TGTGCCAGCAGCTTAGCCAGGGCAAATTCACCCCTCCACTTT,CASSLARANSPLHF
TRBV29-1,NA,TRBJ2-7,NA,TGCAGCGTTGTTTGGGGGGACAGTACGGGCTACGAGCAGTACTTC,CSVVWGDSTGYEQYF
TRBV27,NA,TRBJ2-1,NA,TGTGCCAGCAGTCAAGGGACTTCCTACAATGAGCAGTTCTTC,CASSQGTSYNEQFF
TRBV7-3,NA,TRBJ1-5,NA,TGTGCCAGCAGCTTACCCTCATGGGGAGGTCAGCCCCAGCATTTT,CASSLPSWGGQPQHF
TRBV4-1,NA,TRBJ2-2,NA,TGCGCCAGCAGCCCCCCCGGACCCAGGGACACCGGGGAGCTGTTTTTT,CASSPPGPRDTGELFF
TRBV7-9,NA,TRBJ2-7,NA,TGTGCCAGCAGCTGGCCCCCGGGTAGCGTTATGGACGAGCAGTACTTC,CASSWPPGSVMDEQYF
TRBV11-2,few,TRBJ2-1,NA,TGTGCCAGCAGCTTAGTGGGAGAATCCGCCTACAATGAGCAGTTCTTC,CASSLVGESAYNEQFF
TRBV10-3,NA,TRBJ1-5,TRBD1,TGTGCCATCAGTGAGTCGCCGGGACAGGGCGAACAGCCCCAGCATTTT,CAISESPGQGEQPQHF
TRBV7-2,NA,TRBJ2-1,TRBD2,TGTGCCAGCAGCTCCCACGGTCCGGGACTAGCGAATGAGCAGTTCTTC,CASSSHGPGLANEQFF
TRBV6-5,NA,TRBJ1-5,NA,TGTGCCAGCAGATACTTCCAGAATCCTAGCAATCAGCCCCAGCATTTT,CASRYFQNPSNQPQHF
TRBV28,NA,TRBJ2-7,NA,TGTGCCACCAAGACAGGAAGGTCCTACGAGCAGTACTTC,CATKTGRSYEQYF
TRBV5-1,NA,TRBJ2-3,TRBD1,TGCGCCAGCAGCTTGGCCGGGACAGGGGTAGCAGATACGCAGTATTTT,CASSLAGTGVADTQYF
TRBV9,NA,TRBJ2-2,TRBD1,TGTGCCAGCAGCGCACGGACAGGGAACACCGGGGAGCTGTTTTTT,CASSARTGNTGELFF
TRBV11-2,once,TRBJ2-1,TRBD2,TGTGCCAGCAGCTTAGGTTCTTGGCGGGAGATTAATGAGCAGTTCTTC,CASSLGSWREINEQFF
TRBV2,NA,TRBJ1-2,NA,TGTGCCAGCAGTGAAGGGGCTTTCTATGGCTACACCTTC,CASSEGAFYGYTF
TRBV29-1,NA,TRBJ2-5,TRBD2,TGCAGCGTTGAGTTACTAGCGGGACTGGAGACCCAGTACTTC,CSVELLAGLETQYF
TRBV4-1,NA,TRBJ2-1,NA,TGCGCCAGCAGCCAAGATGGCATTAGCGTCTCCTACAATGAGCAGTTCTTC,CASSQDGISVSYNEQFF
TRBV7-9,NA,TRBJ2-7,TRBD1,TGTGCCAGCAGCTTAGAGTTGTGGGTGCCGGGACAGTCATACGAGCAGTACTTC,CASSLELWVPGQSYEQYF
TRBV2,NA,TRBJ1-2,NA,TGTGCCAGCAGTGATGATAGGGGGTCGGATGGCTACACCTTC,CASSDDRGSDGYTF
TRBV4-1,NA,TRBJ2-1,TRBD2,TGCGCCAGCAGCCAAGAGGGACTAGCGGGAGCAGCCTACAATGAGCAGTTCTTC,CASSQEGLAGAAYNEQFF
TRBV2,medium-sized,TRBJ2-7,TRBD2,TGTGCCAGTGGGGGGGGTTCGTGGGAGAGCTACGAGCAGTACTTC,CASGGGSWESYEQYF
TRBV12-3/TRBV12-4,NA,TRBJ1-1,NA,TGTGCCAGCACTAGGACAGCGAACACTGAAGCTTTCTTT,CASTRTANTEAFF
TRBV18,NA,TRBJ2-1,TRBD1,TGTGCCAGCTCGCGGTCCGGGACAGGGATCCTTTCCTACAATGAGCAGTTCTTC,CASSRSGTGILSYNEQFF
TRBV27,NA,TRBJ2-5,NA,TGTGCCAGCAGCCAGGGATCCGAGACCCAGTACTTC,CASSQGSETQYF
TRBV18,NA,TRBJ2-2,TRBD1,TGTGCCAGCTCACCGCAAAAGGGGGCCCATTCCGGGGAGCTGTTTTTT,CASSPQKGAHSGELFF
TRBV28,NA,TRBJ2-3,NA,TGTGCCAGCAGTTTAGGAGCTTCTAGCACAGATACGCAGTATTTT,CASSLGASSTDTQYF
TRBV13,few,TRBJ2-2,TRBD1,TGTGCCAGCAGCCGAGACAGGGGGTCGGACACCGGGGAGCTGTTTTTT,CASSRDRGSDTGELFF
TRBV6-1,medium-sized,TRBJ1-3,TRBD1,TGTGCCAGCAGTGAACTCTTGGACAGGGTAAACACCATATATTTT,CASSELLDRVNTIYF
TRBV19,NA,TRBJ2-4,NA,TGTGCCAGTAGTGCCAACTCCGGGACACGAACCAAAAACATTCAGTACTTC,CASSANSGTRTKNIQYF
TRBV14,few,TRBJ2-7,NA,TGTGCCAGCAGCCAACAGGGCTACGAGCAGTACTTC,CASSQQGYEQYF
TRBV6-5,NA,TRBJ2-1,TRBD1,TGTGCCAGCGCCGGGACAGGGATGGTCGCGGAACAGTTCTTC,CASAGTGMVAEQFF
TRBV2,NA,TRBJ1-3,NA,TGTGCCAGCAGCCCCGGGAGGGCCGCAGGTGGAAACACCATATATTTT,CASSPGRAAGGNTIYF
TRBV19,NA,TRBJ2-3,TRBD2,TGTGCCAGTAGTATAGCCGGACTAGCGGCGCATAGAAGCACAGATACGCAGTATTTT,CASSIAGLAAHRSTDTQYF
TRBV11-2,NA,TRBJ1-2,TRBD1,TGTGCCAGCAGCACCAGCAACCGGGACAGGGGCTCTGGCTACACCTTC,CASSTSNRDRGSGYTF
TRBV28,NA,TRBJ2-3,TRBD1,TGTGCCAGCAGCGGCATCGGACAGGGCGAGCAGTATTTT,CASSGIGQGEQYF